A selection of T cell receptor beta chains follows, all from one sample in a study of blood T cell repertoires in COVID-19. Measured with immunoSEQ multiplex PCR; TCRdb has only the in-frame clones, and not every one. Of 130,000 to 150,000 clones in the sample, roughly 84% were seen once. What was sequenced was PBMCs or T cells enriched from blood (not recorded which). The receptors shown here come from a woman between 45 and 65 years old who had been exposed to COVID-19. The CDR3 runs from the conserved cysteine through the conserved F or W. Each record gives: clone size, D gene, V gene, J gene, CDR3 DNA, CDR3 protein. D genes are given only for firm matches. The size entry is marked missing in some rows and otherwise reads once, few, many or a size class.

size: NA
D: NA
V: TRBV3-1/TRBV3-2
J: TRBJ1-1
DNA: TGTGCCAGCAGCCCTGTGGGGGGGCGGAGCGGGAGCACTGAAGCTTTCTTT
CDR3: CASSPVGGRSGSTEAFF

size: NA
D: NA
V: TRBV21-1
J: TRBJ1-4
DNA: TGTGCCAGCAGCAAAAACAGGGGTTTTAATGAAAAACTGTTTTTT
CDR3: CASSKNRGFNEKLFF

size: NA
D: TRBD1
V: TRBV19
J: TRBJ2-7
DNA: TGTGCCAGTAGTCCCCTGGAGACAGGGCCGATATACGAGCAGTACTTC
CDR3: CASSPLETGPIYEQYF

size: NA
D: NA
V: TRBV9
J: TRBJ1-2
DNA: TGTGCCAGCAGCGTAGTCGCCCCGGGATCTGGCTACACCTTC
CDR3: CASSVVAPGSGYTF

size: NA
D: TRBD1
V: TRBV5-6
J: TRBJ1-4
DNA: TGTGCCAGCAGCTCCCGTGGGGGGACAGCAACTAATGAAAAACTGTTTTTT
CDR3: CASSSRGGTATNEKLFF

size: once
D: NA
V: TRBV12-2
J: TRBJ1-2
DNA: TGTGCAAGTCGCTTAACGGGTTTAACAGGGGATGGCTACACCTTC
CDR3: CASRLTGLTGDGYTF

size: NA
D: NA
V: TRBV19
J: TRBJ1-5
DNA: TGTGCCAGTAGTAGGGGAACAGGTCTGAATCAGCCCCAGCATTTT
CDR3: CASSRGTGLNQPQHF

size: NA
D: TRBD1
V: TRBV25-1
J: TRBJ2-3
DNA: TGTGCCAGCAGTGACTTAGGACAGGGTGATACGCAGTATTTT
CDR3: CASSDLGQGDTQYF

size: NA
D: NA
V: TRBV12-5
J: TRBJ1-2
DNA: TGTGCTAGCGACAGCGTTTCCTATGGCTACACCTTC
CDR3: CASDSVSYGYTF

size: NA
D: TRBD2
V: TRBV7-9
J: TRBJ2-5
DNA: TGTGCCAGCAGCCGGACTAGCGAGCAAGAGACCCAGTACTTC
CDR3: CASSRTSEQETQYF

size: NA
D: NA
V: TRBV6-2/TRBV6-3
J: TRBJ1-5
DNA: TGTGCCAGCAGTTTCTCCCCCAGTCAGCCCCAGCATTTT
CDR3: CASSFSPSQPQHF

size: once
D: TRBD1
V: TRBV7-6
J: TRBJ2-1
DNA: TGTGCCAGCAGCCCTTGGACAGGGAGGTATGAGCAGTTCTTC
CDR3: CASSPWTGRYEQFF

size: NA
D: NA
V: TRBV6-5
J: TRBJ1-6
DNA: TGTGCCAGCAGCGACACAGGGAGATCACCCCTCCACTTT
CDR3: CASSDTGRSPLHF

size: NA
D: NA
V: TRBV7-9
J: TRBJ2-2
DNA: TGTGCCAGCAGCTTCTTGGCTCCACACACCGGGGAGCTGTTTTTT
CDR3: CASSFLAPHTGELFF

size: NA
D: NA
V: TRBV29-1
J: TRBJ2-1
DNA: TGCAGCGTTGAAGGACTCTACAATGAGCAGTTCTTC
CDR3: CSVEGLYNEQFF

size: NA
D: TRBD1
V: TRBV10-3
J: TRBJ1-1
DNA: TGTGCCATCAGTGATAACCTGCGCCGGGACAGGGGAGCTTTCTTT
CDR3: CAISDNLRRDRGAFF

size: NA
D: NA
V: TRBV6-2/TRBV6-3
J: TRBJ2-7
DNA: TGTGCCAGCAGTTACTCGTTTGGTTCGCAGGACTTC
CDR3: CASSYSFGSQDF

size: NA
D: NA
V: TRBV21-1
J: TRBJ2-2
DNA: TGTGCCAGCAGCAAAACAAAGACTAGGAAAGCCGGGGAGCTGTTTTTT
CDR3: CASSKTKTRKAGELFF

size: NA
D: NA
V: TRBV21-1
J: TRBJ1-1
DNA: TGTGCCAGCAGAACAGGGGGCGCCGACACTGAAGCTTTCTTT
CDR3: CASRTGGADTEAFF

size: NA
D: NA
V: TRBV7-2
J: TRBJ1-5
DNA: TGTGCCAGCAGCCCGCCAGGTGGTCAGCCCCAGCATTTT
CDR3: CASSPPGGQPQHF

size: NA
D: TRBD1
V: TRBV11-2
J: TRBJ2-3
DNA: TGTGCCAGCAGCACCTACAGGGGGCCCTCAGATACGCAGTATTTT
CDR3: CASSTYRGPSDTQYF

size: NA
D: NA
V: TRBV2
J: TRBJ1-3
DNA: TGTGCCCTGTACTCTGGAAACACCATATATTTT
CDR3: CALYSGNTIYF

size: NA
D: TRBD1
V: TRBV7-2
J: TRBJ1-5
DNA: TGTGCCAGCAGCCGTAGGACAGGATTGAATCAGCCCCAGCATTTT
CDR3: CASSRRTGLNQPQHF

size: NA
D: TRBD1
V: TRBV7-9
J: TRBJ1-2
DNA: TGTGCCAGCAGCCATGGACAGGGCACTAACTATGGCTACACCTTC
CDR3: CASSHGQGTNYGYTF

size: NA
D: TRBD1
V: TRBV6-5
J: TRBJ1-1
DNA: TGTGCCAGCAGCACAGGGGGCATAGCTGAAGCTTTCTTT
CDR3: CASSTGGIAEAFF

size: NA
D: NA
V: TRBV27
J: TRBJ2-1
DNA: TGTGCCAGCAGTTTGGGGCTCTATTTCAATGAGCAGTTCTTC
CDR3: CASSLGLYFNEQFF

size: once
D: NA
V: TRBV6-5
J: TRBJ1-2
DNA: TGTGCCAGCAGACCCCGGGGGGCGTCGAACTATGGCTACACCTTC
CDR3: CASRPRGASNYGYTF

size: NA
D: TRBD1
V: TRBV12-5
J: TRBJ1-1
DNA: TGTGCTAGTGGTCCCTCCCGGGGGGGACAGGGATGGACTGAAGCTTTCTTT
CDR3: CASGPSRGGQGWTEAFF

size: NA
D: NA
V: TRBV12-2
J: TRBJ1-1
DNA: TGTGCAAGTCGCTTCAGGGACTCACTGTTGACTGAAGCTTTCTTT
CDR3: CASRFRDSLLTEAFF

size: NA
D: TRBD1
V: TRBV28
J: TRBJ1-5
DNA: TGTGCCAGCAGTTTAAAGGGGGCGAATCAGCCCCAGCATTTT
CDR3: CASSLKGANQPQHF

size: NA
D: TRBD2
V: TRBV5-1
J: TRBJ2-2
DNA: TGCGCCAGCAGCCCCCAGGGCGGGACTACGAACACCGGGGAGCTGTTTTTT
CDR3: CASSPQGGTTNTGELFF

size: NA
D: NA
V: TRBV7-9
J: TRBJ1-4
DNA: TGTGCCAGCAGCTTGGACGGAGGTGGAAAACTGTTTTTT
CDR3: CASSLDGGGKLFF

size: NA
D: NA
V: TRBV6-5
J: TRBJ1-2
DNA: TGTGCCAGCAGTTACTCGACACGCCGCTTGGATGGCTACACCTTC
CDR3: CASSYSTRRLDGYTF

size: NA
D: TRBD1
V: TRBV19
J: TRBJ1-1
DNA: TGTGCCAGTAGCCTGACAGGGACCACTGAAGCTTTCTTT
CDR3: CASSLTGTTEAFF

size: NA
D: NA
V: TRBV9
J: TRBJ2-1
DNA: TGTGCCAGCAGTCCAGGGTTCCCCGAGCAGTTCTTC
CDR3: CASSPGFPEQFF